This T cell receptor (beta chain) derives from a study of monozygotic twins with inflammatory bowel disease. Study observations and caveats: There was no way to distinguish the different T cell subtypes.

One blood sample of about 2.3 ml was taken from each donor. Germline CDR1 is GTSNPN and CDR2 is SVGIG (reference sequence). The CDR3 loop spans 13 amino acids. The template switching step added UMIs that contained a 6-nucleotide sample barcode. TCRdb re-called the 5' RACE reads and catalogs CDR3 proteins one per entry, DNA excluded. This specimen shows roughly 320,000 distinct CDR3 sequences; the ten leading clones hold roughly 5.8%. Of note for this clonotype: The antigen is unknown.

This chain links TRBV30 with TRBJ1-5; as DNA is missing, the TRBD1 call by TCRdb cannot be tested. This clonotype was obtained from a human donor with ulcerative colitis or Crohn's disease, or a healthy co-twin of an affected twin (not recorded which). The material sequenced was blood. The CDR3 loop is CAWTEQSNQPQHF.